In this sample, the clone carrying this T cell receptor beta chain turned up many times. Its antigen is unidentified. All patients picked for sequencing had shown, by flow cytometry, an expansion of CD8+CD57+ cells. These data come from a study of CD8+CD57+ T cells in acquired aplastic anemia. Study results and limitations: Some 28 sequences, all CD8+ CDR3, were shared between patients and controls.

The CDR3 extends over 12 amino acids. Deletions cut 10 bases from V and 0 bases from J, with 9 bases between. Germline CDR1 reads SNHLY; CDR2 reads FYNNEI. Profiling that covered TCR beta VDJ and CDR3 relied on genomic DNA as its template. TCRdb reprocessed the reads via MiXCR and lists one record per CDR3 protein. The profile shows around 500,000 distinct CDR3 sequences, roughly a third of them singletons. This rearrangement joins TRBV2 to TRBJ2-5; D is unclear. This receptor was obtained from a human donor with aplastic anemia. Sequencing input: sorted CD4+, CD8+, or CD8+CD57+ T cells (not recorded which) from PBMCs. The DNA of the CDR3 is TGTGCCACTCAAGCCTACCAAGAGACCCAGTACTTC. Its translation: CATQAYQETQYF. The full variable domain, its missing parts supplied by reference TRBV2 and TRBJ2-5, is EPEVTQTPSHQVTQMGQEVILRCVPISNHLYFYWYRQILGQKVEFLVSFYNNEISEKSEIFDDQFSVERPDGSNFTLKIRSTKLEDSAMYFCATQAYQETQYFGPGTRLLVL.